These 23 T cell receptor beta chains were all obtained from the same sample, sequenced in a study of T cells in Graves' hyperthyroidism and ophthalmopathy. It was RNA transcripts that yielded the amplified TCR beta CDR3 regions. An initial round of RT-PCR targeting the TCR CDR3 relied on the HTBI primer set. TCRdb redid the calling of the multiplex PCR reads with MiXCR, one entry per CDR3 protein. The data show approximately 300,000 distinct CDR3 sequences, about 15% seen once. The sample was blood. The receptors come from a woman between 55 and 75 years old with Graves' ophthalmopathy.

This clonotype appeared a few times. The rearrangement uses TRBV5-6 and TRBJ1-6; D unclear. Germline-derived CDR1 and CDR2 are SGHDT and YYEEEE. The CDR3 spans 15 residues. V was shortened by 2 bases and J by 8 bases, with 14 bases between the two germline ends. In nucleotides, the CDR3 is TGTGCCAGCAGCTTAGGAGGGATGTTTGATTCACCCCTCCACTTT. It translates to CASSLGGMFDSPLHF.

This clonotype has only a few counts. The chain joins TRBV5-1 to TRBJ2-3, with unresolved D. With 4 bases removed from V and 2 bases from J, the gap between germline ends came to 11 bases. The CDR3 contains 14 residues. CDR1 is SGHRS and CDR2 is YFSETQ in the germline V gene. CDR3 sequence: CASSISVPTDTQYF. CDR3 nucleotides: TGCGCCAGCAGCATATCGGTCCCCACAGATACGCAGTATTTT. Variable domain in full (rest from reference TRBV5-1 and TRBJ2-3): KAGVTQTPRYLIKTRGQQVTLSCSPISGHRSVSWYQQTPGQGLQFLFEYFSETQRNKGNFPGRFSGRQFSNSRSEMNVSTLELGDSALYLCASSISVPTDTQYFGPGTRLTVL.

In its sample, this clonotype was seen once. J is TRBJ1-1 and V is TRBV4-2; no firm D call. The CDR3 consists of 14 residues. V shed 4 bases and J shed 3 bases, with 12 bases lying between them. Germline V gives CDR1 LGHNA, CDR2 YNFKEQ. In DNA form, the CDR3 reads TGTGCCAGCAGCCCAGGACGGTGGGACACTGAAGCTTTCTTT. Its protein product is CASSPGRWDTEAFF.

This clonotype was detected ten times or more. The CDR3 loop reads CASSQDLGNEQFF. The CDR3 bases are TGTGCCAGCAGCCAAGATCTGGGCAATGAGCAGTTCTTC. The chain is built from TRBV3-1 and TRBJ2-1; D is uncertain. The V end lost 0 bases, the J end lost 6 bases, and 6 bases lay between the germline ends. The CDR3 contains 13 residues. Germline V gene sequence: CDR1 LGHDT, CDR2 YNNKEL (reference sequence).

This clonotype was seen only a few times. This chain joins TRBV7-2 and TRBJ2-5, with D hard to call. The germline V and J ends were trimmed by 1 base and 2 bases, with 14 bases remaining between them. Germline CDR1 SGHTA, CDR2 FQGNSA. The CDR3 runs to 16 residues. CDR3 in amino acids: CASSLEPRNPQETQYF. DNA of the CDR3: TGTGCCAGCAGCTTAGAACCTAGGAACCCTCAAGAGACCCAGTACTTC.

The chain links TRBV19 to TRBJ1-4; no reliable D call. The CDR3 loop spans 13 amino acids. Germline V lookup: CDR1 LNHDA, CDR2 SQIVND (reference sequence). Trimming pared 5 bases from V and 5 bases from J, leaving 9 bases between. CDR3 amino acids: CASSWRPNEKLFF. The CDR3 region has the DNA TGTGCCAGTAGTTGGAGACCGAATGAAAAACTGTTTTTT.

This clonotype was picked up many times. The chain recombines TRBV2 with TRBJ1-1; D is unclear. Germline-derived CDR1 and CDR2 are SNHLY and FYNNEI. Trimming removed 6 bases from V and 0 bases from J, with 14 bases in between. The CDR3 runs to 15 residues. CDR3 in DNA: TGTGCCAGCAGGGACGACATTGGGGTGAACACTGAAGCTTTCTTT. This codes for CASRDDIGVNTEAFF.

The chain employs TRBV11-2 and TRBJ1-5, with TRBD1 as a possible D gene (5 bases). CDR1 SGHAT and CDR2 FQNNGV come from the germline V gene. This CDR3 region has 14 residues. V shed 4 bases and J shed 6 bases, with 13 bases lying between them. CDR3 nucleotide sequence: TGTGCCAGCAGCTCCGGGACGAAGGGTCAGCCCCAGCATTTT. This codes for CASSSGTKGQPQHF.

This clonotype has only a few counts. The chain carries TRBV5-1 and TRBJ2-2, with D unresolved. CDR3 length: 14 residues. The V end was cut by 0 bases, the J end by 0 bases, with 3 bases between. Germline CDR1 SGHRS, CDR2 YFSETQ. As DNA, the CDR3 is TGCGCCAGCAGCTTGGAACCGAACACCGGGGAGCTGTTTTTT. Residues: CASSLEPNTGELFF.

V usage is TRBV20-1 and J usage is TRBJ1-3, with D hard to call. Germline V gene lookup returns CDR1 DFQATT and CDR2 SNEGSKA (reference sequence). This CDR3 comprises 13 residues. V lost 1 base, J lost 2 bases, and 6 bases lay in between. CDR3 DNA sequence: TGCAGTGCTAGAGTCCCCCCTGGAAACACCATATATTTT. Translation: CSARVPPGNTIYF.

This clonotype was observed a few times. The gene calls are TRBV2 and TRBJ1-2, with unresolved D. The CDR3 contains 13 residues. CDR1 is SNHLY and CDR2 is FYNNEI in the germline V gene. CDR3 sequence: CAQRRDPNYGYTF. CDR3 nucleotides: TGTGCTCAGCGACGAGACCCGAACTATGGCTACACCTTC.

This chain joins TRBV10-2 and TRBJ1-2; TRBD1 is a possible D gene (5 bases). The CDR3 runs 14 residues. Germline CDR1 WSHSY, CDR2 SAAADI. The V end was cut by 6 bases, the J end by 6 bases, with 17 bases between. The CDR3 spells CASSLRAQGDGYTF. The CDR3 DNA sequence: TGCGCCAGCAGCCTCAGGGCCCAGGGAGATGGCTACACCTTC.

This clonotype showed up just a few times. This chain joins TRBV9 and TRBJ2-1, with a possible D match to TRBD1 (6 bases). V lost 0 bases to trimming and J lost 4 bases, with 11 bases between them. There are 15 residues in the CDR3. Germline values: CDR1 SGDLS, CDR2 YYNGEE. The CDR3 nucleotides read TGTGCCAGCAGCGTAGCAGGGGCTGGATACAATGAGCAGTTCTTC. This translates into CASSVAGAGYNEQFF.

The V call is TRBV4-3, the J call TRBJ2-6; unclear D gene. The CDR3 is 16 amino acids. V lost 1 base, J lost 0 bases, and 7 bases lay in between. CDR1 LGHNA and CDR2 YSLEER come from the germline V gene. This CDR3 reads CASSQGGASGANVLTF. In nucleotides, the CDR3 is TGCGCCAGCAGCCAAGGAGGTGCCTCTGGGGCCAACGTCCTGACTTTC.

This clonotype was counted ten times or more. The chain has TRBV28 and TRBJ2-1; tentative D call: TRBD2 (7 bases). V was cut by 5 bases and J by 5 bases, with 22 bases left in between. The CDR3 covers 17 residues. Germline V gene lookup returns CDR1 MDHEN and CDR2 SYDVKM. For the CDR3, the DNA is TGTGCCAGCAGTCTAGGGGGGGAGCGGGCGATGGACAATGAGCAGTTCTTC. Translating gives CASSLGGERAMDNEQFF.

This clonotype was detected ten times or more. The CDR3 DNA reads TGTGCCTCAGAAAGGGTCGCCAACACTGAAGCTTTCTTT. Protein product: CASERVANTEAFF. The V call is TRBV2, the J call TRBJ1-1; no reliable D call. Germline V lookup: CDR1 SNHLY, CDR2 FYNNEI. The CDR3 extends over 13 amino acids. Between the trimmed V and J ends, which lost 11 bases and 2 bases, there was a span of 15 bases.

This clonotype was observed many times. The J gene is TRBJ2-7, the V gene TRBV3-1; D is uncertain. The CDR3 is 12 residues long. V was trimmed by 1 base and J by 6 bases, leaving 7 bases between them. Germline V CDR1 and CDR2: LGHDT, YNNKEL (reference sequence). The CDR3 loop reads CASSQATGEQYF. Here the CDR3 DNA reads TGTGCCAGCAGCCAAGCGACGGGCGAGCAGTACTTC.

This clonotype was recorded at least ten times. The CDR3 region has the DNA TGTGCCAGCCTAGGACAGATGAACACTGAAGCTTTCTTT. Protein: CASLGQMNTEAFF. The chain uses TRBV18 and TRBJ1-1; TRBD1 might be the D (6 bases). The CDR3 covers 13 residues. V lost 8 bases, J lost 0 bases, and 10 bases lay in between. Germline CDR1 and CDR2: KGHSH and LQKENI.

Concerning this clonotype: With a much larger clone just one base away, this may be a read error. The rearrangement links TRBV6-9 to TRBJ2-3; tentatively, D is TRBD2 (6 bases). V was trimmed by 4 bases and J by 2 bases, leaving 19 bases between them. This CDR3 spans 17 amino acids. Germline CDR1 and CDR2: MNHGY and SVAAGI. In nucleotides, the CDR3 is TGTGCCAGCAGTTTAACCGGGACTCCCCGCTCCACAGATACGCAGTATTTT. Translation gives CASSLTGTPRSTDTQYF.

This clonotype showed up just a few times. The rearrangement joins TRBV5-4 to TRBJ2-7; 7 bases agree with TRBD1. Germline V gives CDR1 SGHNT, CDR2 YYREEE (reference sequence). The junction had 9 bases not matched to a gene; V was cut back by 2 bases and J by 4 bases. The CDR3 loop spans 15 amino acids. CDR3 sequence: CASSLQGTQLYEQYF. The CDR3 nucleotides are TGTGCCAGCAGCTTACAGGGGACCCAGCTTTACGAGCAGTACTTC.

The table lists this clonotype with a few counts. V gene TRBV6-1 combines with J gene TRBJ2-5, with a tentative D call TRBD1 (5 bases). The CDR3 sequence is 14 residues long. Deletions cut 6 bases from V and 2 bases from J, with 13 bases between. Germline V gives CDR1 MNHNS, CDR2 SASEGT. As DNA, the CDR3 is TGTGCCAGCAGATCCCAGGGATCTCAAGAGACCCAGTACTTC. It codes for CASRSQGSQETQYF.

Ten or more counts support this clonotype. This sequence joins TRBV6-2 or TRBV6-3 and TRBJ1-1; D is unclear. The ends were cut back, 5 bases at V and 0 bases at J, with 10 bases in the middle. Germline loops: CDR1 MNHEY, CDR2 SVGEGT. The CDR3 sequence is 14 residues long. CDR3 region: CASSGNSMNTEAFF. In DNA, the CDR3 is TGTGCCAGCAGTGGAAACAGTATGAACACTGAAGCTTTCTTT.

This clonotype was detected once. This sequence joins TRBV19 and TRBJ1-1; possible D gene TRBD1, 6 bases. The CDR3 covers 18 residues. CDR1 and CDR2 from the germline V gene are LNHDA and SQIVND (reference sequence). V lost 5 bases to trimming and J lost 0 bases, with 22 bases between them. Written as DNA, the CDR3 is TGTGCCAGTAGTTTTCAGGGGCAGGGGACCTCTTTGAACACTGAAGCTTTCTTT. It yields the protein CASSFQGQGTSLNTEAFF.